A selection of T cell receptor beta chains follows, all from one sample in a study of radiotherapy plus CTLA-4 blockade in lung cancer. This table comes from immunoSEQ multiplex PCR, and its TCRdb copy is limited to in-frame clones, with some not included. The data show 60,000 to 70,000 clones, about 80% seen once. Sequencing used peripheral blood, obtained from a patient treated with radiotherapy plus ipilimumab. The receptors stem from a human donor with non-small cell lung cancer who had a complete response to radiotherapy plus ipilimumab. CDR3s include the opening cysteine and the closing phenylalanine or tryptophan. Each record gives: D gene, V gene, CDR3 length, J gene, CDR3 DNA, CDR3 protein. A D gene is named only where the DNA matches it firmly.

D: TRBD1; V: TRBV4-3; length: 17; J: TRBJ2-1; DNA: TGCGCCAGCAGCCTAAATCCGACAGGGGGAAACTACAATGAGCAGTTCTTC; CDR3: CASSLNPTGGNYNEQFF
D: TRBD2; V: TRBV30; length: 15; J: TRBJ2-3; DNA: TGTGCCTGGAGCGGACTAGCGGAATACACAGATACGCAGTATTTT; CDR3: CAWSGLAEYTDTQYF
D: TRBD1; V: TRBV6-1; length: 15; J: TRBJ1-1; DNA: TGTGCCAGCAGTGACCGGACAGGGGGCCGTACTGAAGCTTTCTTT; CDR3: CASSDRTGGRTEAFF
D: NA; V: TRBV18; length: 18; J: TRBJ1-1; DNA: TGTGCCAGCTCACCACAATTGAGTGGGGGCGCAAAGAACACTGAAGCTTTCTTT; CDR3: CASSPQLSGGAKNTEAFF
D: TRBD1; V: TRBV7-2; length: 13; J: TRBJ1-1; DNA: TGTGCCAGCAGCATCGGGACAGGGACTGAAGCTTTCTTT; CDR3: CASSIGTGTEAFF
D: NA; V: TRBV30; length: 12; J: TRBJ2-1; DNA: TGTGCCTGGAGTGTGTCAGTAAGGGAGCAGTTCTTC; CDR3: CAWSVSVREQFF
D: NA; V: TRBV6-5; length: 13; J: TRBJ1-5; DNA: TGTGCCAGCAGTTACCCAGATGGACAGCCCCAGCATTTT; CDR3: CASSYPDGQPQHF
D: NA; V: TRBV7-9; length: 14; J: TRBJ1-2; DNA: TGTGCCAGCAGCCCACGGGACCAGGGGTATGGCTACACCTTC; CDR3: CASSPRDQGYGYTF
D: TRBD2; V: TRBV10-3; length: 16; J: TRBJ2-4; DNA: TGTGCCATCAGTGAGGGCGGGAGCGGCCTTGGAAACATTCAGTACTTC; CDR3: CAISEGGSGLGNIQYF
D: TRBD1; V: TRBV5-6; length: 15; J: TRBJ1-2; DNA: TGTGCCAGCAGCTTGGTTGGACAGGGGGCCTATGGCTACACCTTC; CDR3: CASSLVGQGAYGYTF
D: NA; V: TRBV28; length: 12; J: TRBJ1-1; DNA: TGTGCCACCTTCTTCATGAACACTGAAGCTTTCTTT; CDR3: CATFFMNTEAFF